A single sample gave rise to the 24 T cell receptor beta chains below, sequenced in a study of OX40 agonist ivuxolimab in advanced cancers. TCRdb keeps only in-frame clones here, not all; method: immunoSEQ multiplex PCR. The sample yields roughly 49,000 clones, approximately 88% seen once. The sample in question was CD4+ or CD8+ T cells sorted from blood, obtained in a trial of the OX40 agonist ivuxolimab. The receptors shown here come from an adult with an advanced solid tumor such as melanoma, head and neck, liver or kidney cancer.

This clone has a handful of counts. This chain joins TRBV5-1 and TRBJ2-7; D not resolved. CDR3 length: 11 residues. V was trimmed by 3 bases and J by 2 bases, leaving 3 bases between them. CDR1 and CDR2 (germline): SGHRS, YFSETQ. CDR3 in DNA: TGCGCCAGCAGCTCTACCTACGAGCAGTACTTC. Amino acid sequence: CASSSTYEQYF. Filled out from reference TRBV5-1 and TRBJ2-7, the complete variable domain reads KAGVTQTPRYLIKTRGQQVTLSCSPISGHRSVSWYQQTPGQGLQFLFEYFSETQRNKGNFPGRFSGRQFSNSRSEMNVSTLELGDSALYLCASSSTYEQYFGPGTRLTVT.

This chain links TRBV19 with TRBJ2-3; no reliable D call. The germline V gene encodes CDR1 LNHDA and CDR2 SQIVND (reference sequence). The CDR3 has 14 residues. V was cut by 6 bases and J by 4 bases, with 14 bases left in between. Here the CDR3 reads CASRDFGSSDTQYF. The CDR3, as DNA: TGTGCCAGTAGGGATTTTGGCTCATCAGATACGCAGTATTTT.

V usage is TRBV7-3 and J usage is TRBJ1-1; D is unresolved. The V end was cut by 7 bases, the J end by 4 bases, with 16 bases between. Germline V CDR1 and CDR2: SGHTA, FQGTGA. There are 14 residues in the CDR3. DNA for the CDR3: TGTGCCAGCATCCTTAACCCGGCGAGCACTGAAGCTTTCTTT. It codes for CASILNPASTEAFF.

DNA of the CDR3: TGTGCCAGCAGTGGGACAAGGGGACGGCCGAACACTGAAGCTTTCTTT. It codes for CASSGTRGRPNTEAFF. The chain has TRBV28 and TRBJ1-1; D may be TRBD1 (6 bases). Germline CDR1 and CDR2: MDHEN and SYDVKM. The V gene lost 5 bases and the J gene lost 1 base, with 17 bases spanning the gap. This CDR3 is built from 16 residues. The entire variable domain, with the rest obtained from reference TRBV28 and TRBJ1-1, is as follows: DVKVTQSSRYLVKRTGEKVFLECVQDMDHENMFWYRQDPGLGLRLIYFSYDVKMKEKGDIPEGYSVSREKKERFSLILESASTNQTSMYLCASSGTRGRPNTEAFFGQGTRLTVV.

The chain couples TRBV27 to TRBJ2-1; D is uncertain. Germline assignment: CDR1 MNHEY and CDR2 SMNVEV (reference sequence). There are 11 residues in the CDR3. The ends were cut back, 5 bases at V and 15 bases at J, with 14 bases in the middle. CDR3: CASSDGPRLFF. The CDR3 region has the DNA TGTGCCAGCAGTGACGGGCCGAGGCTGTTCTTC.

The CDR3, as DNA: TGTGCCAGCAGCCCGACAGGGGATAATGAAAAACTGTTTTTT. It specifies CASSPTGDNEKLFF. The gene calls are TRBV28 and TRBJ1-4; 8 bases line up with TRBD1. Per the germline V gene, CDR1 is MDHEN and CDR2 is SYDVKM. The CDR3 length is 14 residues. The trim removed 6 bases at V and 4 bases at J, leaving 4 bases unmatched.

The V gene is TRBV27, the J gene TRBJ1-4; no clear D. V lost 0 bases and J 8 bases, leaving 10 bases between the germline ends. Germline values: CDR1 MNHEY, CDR2 SMNVEV (reference sequence). This CDR3 has 14 residues. The CDR3 coding sequence is TGTGCCAGCAGTTTATCGAGCCCGGGGGAAAAACTGTTTTTT. Translation gives CASSLSSPGEKLFF.

The chain is built from TRBV18 and TRBJ1-2, with 10 positions matching TRBD1. Looked up from germline, CDR1 is KGHSH and CDR2 is LQKENI. This CDR3 comprises 16 residues. V shed 5 bases and J 6 bases; nucleotides not matched to a gene: 12. In nucleotides, the CDR3 is TGTGCCAGCTCATCAAGACAGGGGGCGGGGATGGATGGCTACACCTTC. Its protein product is CASSSRQGAGMDGYTF.

This chain links TRBV28 with TRBJ2-3; 9 bases map to TRBD2. CDR1 is MDHEN, CDR2 SYDVKM, per germline. The V gene end was trimmed by 3 bases and the J gene end by 4 bases; junction bases not matched to a gene: 2. This CDR3 spans 14 amino acids. The CDR3 sequence is CASSFSGSADTQYF. The CDR3 DNA is TGTGCCAGCAGTTTTAGCGGGAGCGCAGATACGCAGTATTTT.

This chain joins TRBV7-2 and TRBJ1-2; tentatively, D is TRBD1 (5 bases). V was pared by 1 base and J by 4 bases, with 10 bases between. The length of the CDR3 is 14 residues. Per the germline V gene, CDR1 is SGHTA and CDR2 is FQGNSA. The CDR3 loop is CASSLVQGGYGYTF. The CDR3 DNA reads TGTGCCAGCAGCTTAGTTCAGGGAGGCTATGGCTACACCTTC.

The V call is TRBV7-2, the J call TRBJ1-4; possibly TRBD1 for D (6 bases). Trimming removed 7 bases from V and 7 bases from J, with 19 bases in between. The CDR3 has 15 residues. Germline lookup yields CDR1 SGHTA and CDR2 FQGNSA. The CDR3, as DNA: TGTGCCAGCACCCTACGGGGGGGCGCGGGTGAAAAACTGTTTTTT. It translates to CASTLRGGAGEKLFF. The variable domain in full, with the rest retrieved from reference TRBV7-2 and TRBJ1-4, is GAGVSQSPSNKVTEKGKDVELRCDPISGHTALYWYRQSLGQGLEFLIYFQGNSAPDKSGLPSDRFSAERTGGSVSTLTIQRTQQEDSAVYLCASTLRGGAGEKLFFGSGTQLSVL.

This clone was recorded once. This chain joins TRBV5-6 and TRBJ1-4; no reliable D call. CDR1 and CDR2 from the germline V gene are SGHDT and YYEEEE. With 1 base removed from V and 0 bases from J, the gap between germline ends came to 7 bases. The CDR3 consists of 15 residues. CDR3 DNA: TGTGCCAGCAGCTTGTGGCTCGCAACTAATGAAAAACTGTTTTTT. Translating gives CASSLWLATNEKLFF.

The chain has TRBV7-2 and TRBJ2-5; D remains ambiguous. The V gene lost 5 bases and the J gene lost 5 bases, with 15 bases spanning the gap. There are 14 residues in the CDR3. Germline CDR1 is SGHTA and CDR2 is FQGNSA. The CDR3 sequence: CASSPSYVTETQYF. In nucleotides, the CDR3 is TGTGCCAGCAGCCCGTCCTACGTGACGGAGACCCAGTACTTC.

The gene calls are TRBV7-6 and TRBJ2-7; 9 bases fit TRBD1. CDR1 and CDR2 from the germline V gene are SGHVS and FNYEAQ. The CDR3 totals 14 residues. V gave up 5 bases and J gave up 2 bases; unmatched junction bases: 4. The DNA of the CDR3 is TGTGCCAGCAGCAACCGGACAGGGGCCTACGAGCAGTACTTC. It yields the protein CASSNRTGAYEQYF. The full variable domain, in which reference TRBV7-6 and TRBJ2-7 provide the parts outside the CDR3, is GAGVSQSPRYKVTKRGQDVALRCDPISGHVSLYWYRQALGQGPEFLTYFNYEAQQDKSGLPNDRFSAERPEGSISTLTIQRTEQRDSAMYRCASSNRTGAYEQYFGPGTRLTVT.

This clone was recorded once. The gene calls are TRBV15 and TRBJ2-1, with D perhaps TRBD1 (6 bases). There are 15 residues in the CDR3. The ends were cut back, 3 bases at V and 8 bases at J, with 17 bases in the middle. Germline lookup yields CDR1 LNHNV and CDR2 YYDKDF (reference sequence). The CDR3 protein is CATSSQRLAGDEQFF. The CDR3 DNA reads as TGTGCCACCAGCAGCCAGAGACTCGCAGGGGATGAGCAGTTCTTC.

The rearrangement links TRBV5-4 to TRBJ2-7; 7 nucleotides line up with TRBD2. Germline CDR1 SGHNT, CDR2 YYREEE (reference sequence). CDR3 length: 15 amino acids. The junction had 7 bases not matched to a gene; V was cut back by 2 bases and J by 2 bases. The CDR3, as DNA: TGTGCCAGCAGCTTCGGGCTAGCGGACACCTACGAGCAGTACTTC. Translation gives CASSFGLADTYEQYF.

The chain joins TRBV5-1 to TRBJ1-1, with D possibly being TRBD1 (5 bases). Germline V gene lookup returns CDR1 SGHRS and CDR2 YFSETQ. Trimming stripped 2 bases from V and 1 base from J, with 9 bases between. This CDR3 spans 14 amino acids. The CDR3 DNA sequence: TGCGCCAGCAGCTTTTGGACACCGAACACTGAAGCTTTCTTT. It specifies CASSFWTPNTEAFF.

The V gene is TRBV7-7, the J gene TRBJ2-3; D is uncertain. The CDR3 consists of 14 residues. Germline lookup yields CDR1 SSHAT and CDR2 FNYEAQ (reference sequence). With 2 bases removed from V and 1 base from J, the gap between germline ends came to 7 bases. The CDR3 DNA follows: TGTGCCAGCAGCTTATCTGGGGGCACAGATACGCAGTATTTT. Residues: CASSLSGGTDTQYF. The full variable domain, completed using reference TRBV7-7 and TRBJ2-3, is GAGVSQSPRYKVTKRGQDVTLRCDPISSHATLYWYQQALGQGPEFLTYFNYEAQPDKSGLPSDRFSAERPEGSISTLTIQRTEQRDSAMYRCASSLSGGTDTQYFGPGTRLTVL.

The V call is TRBV11-2, the J call TRBJ1-3; no clear D. Trimming took 4 bases from V and 8 from J, leaving 12 bases between them. In germline, CDR1 is SGHAT, CDR2 FQNNGV. This CDR3 region has 13 residues. This CDR3 is CASSSGSRDTIYF. Written as DNA, the CDR3 is TGTGCCAGCAGCTCGGGCTCCCGGGACACCATATATTTT.

J is TRBJ2-1 and V is TRBV5-8; 7 bases are a match to TRBD2. The CDR3 extends over 15 amino acids. Germline V CDR1 and CDR2: SGHTS, YDEGEE. The junction had 4 bases not matched to a gene; V was cut back by 0 bases and J by 4 bases. CDR3 amino acids: CASSLGGGSYNEQFF. CDR3 nucleotides: TGTGCCAGCAGCTTGGGTGGCGGGAGTTACAATGAGCAGTTCTTC.

This chain links TRBV6-5 with TRBJ1-3, with D perhaps TRBD1 (5 bases). The CDR3 is 14 residues long. Germline values: CDR1 MNHEY, CDR2 SVGAGI. V lost 8 bases, J lost 0 bases, and 11 bases lay in between. CDR3 DNA sequence: TGTGCCAGCGGAGGACACGACTCTGGAAACACCATATATTTT. This gives the protein CASGGHDSGNTIYF.

The chain links TRBV27 to TRBJ2-7; TRBD2 agrees at 13 bases. Germline V CDR1 and CDR2: MNHEY, SMNVEV (reference sequence). V gave up 6 bases and J gave up 6 bases; unmatched junction bases: 5. The CDR3 loop spans 14 amino acids. The DNA for the CDR3 is TGTGCCAGCAGGAGGACTAGCGGGAGTGTCGAGCAGTACTTC. Its translation is CASRRTSGSVEQYF.

The chain recombines TRBV2 with TRBJ2-5; 7 bases fit TRBD1. With V trimmed by 6 bases and J by 1 base, 5 bases remained unmatched. The CDR3 sequence is 14 residues long. Germline values: CDR1 SNHLY, CDR2 FYNNEI. The CDR3 DNA sequence: TGTGCCAGCAGCGGCTGGGACAGCCAAGAGACCCAGTACTTC. Its translation: CASSGWDSQETQYF. Full variable domain (rest looked up from reference TRBV2 and TRBJ2-5): EPEVTQTPSHQVTQMGQEVILRCVPISNHLYFYWYRQILGQKVEFLVSFYNNEISEKSEIFDDQFSVERPDGSNFTLKIRSTKLEDSAMYFCASSGWDSQETQYFGPGTRLLVL.

This clone was observed a handful of times. The chain couples TRBV7-3 to TRBJ2-3; maybe TRBD1 (6 bases). V gave up 3 bases and J gave up 3 bases, with 10 bases separating them. The CDR3 has 14 amino acids. Germline V lookup: CDR1 SGHTA, CDR2 FQGTGA. The CDR3 coding sequence is TGTGCCAGCAGCTTTGGACAGATTACAGATACGCAGTATTTT. Translating gives CASSFGQITDTQYF.